The TCR beta chain under discussion was sequenced for a study of blood T cell repertoires in COVID-19. On the study more broadly: Specimens from acute and convalescent COVID-19 originated in the United States, Italy and Spain. PBMCs, B-cell-depleted T cells, or T cells were the source of the cDNA or gDNA that made up the material.

In the authors' workflow: Amplified reference gene primers provided the basis for estimating nucleated cell counts. Produced via immunoSEQ multiplex PCR; TCRdb's table is partial and in-frame only. Clone size and the V and J calls come from that table; the DNA yielded D and trimming. The sample shows around 190,000 clones, roughly 90% of them seen only once. This clone has only one observation. There are 13 residues in the CDR3. The germline gives CDR1 LGHDT, CDR2 YNNKEL (reference sequence). The V gene end was trimmed by 4 bases and the J gene end by 7 bases; junction bases not matched to a gene: 0. The Seattle patients, enrolled during active infection, were followed longitudinally.

The receptor was isolated from a man aged 50 or older with COVID-19, enrolled during active disease. The sequencing input was peripheral blood. J is TRBJ1-4 and V is TRBV3-1 (or the pseudogene TRBV3-2); TRBD1 agrees at 10 bases. The CDR3 DNA sequence: TGTGCCAGCAGCCGGGACAGGGGTGAAAAACTGTTTTTT. It codes for CASSRDRGEKLFF.